Listed below are T cell receptor beta chains from one sample, sequenced in a study of T cell responses to AZD1222 COVID-19 vaccine. Some clones are missing from TCRdb's copy, which holds only in-frame ones; the method was immunoSEQ multiplex PCR. The sample has about 110,000 clones, approximately 86% seen once. Sequenced material: peripheral blood, taken on day 0 of AZD1222 vaccination. The origin of the receptors is an adult in good health. CDR3s include the opening cysteine and the closing phenylalanine or tryptophan. The order of the fields is D gene, J gene, V gene, clone size, CDR3 protein, CDR3 DNA. The D gene is left open where the match is weak. The size entry is marked missing in some rows and otherwise reads once, few, many or a size class.

>.|TRBJ2-7|TRBV19|.
CASSIYRGRTGEQYF
TGTGCCAGTAGTATCTATCGGGGACGGACTGGCGAGCAGTACTTC
>.|TRBJ2-3|TRBV29-1|.
CSGSGDLRDTQYF
TGCAGCGGATCGGGGGATCTAAGGGATACGCAGTATTTT
>.|TRBJ2-7|TRBV4-1|.
CASSQVPGRAYEQYF
TGCGCCAGCAGCCAAGTTCCGGGAAGGGCTTACGAGCAGTACTTC
>TRBD1|TRBJ2-7|TRBV11-3|.
CASSAGQGFSYEQYF
TGTGCCAGCAGCGCGGGACAGGGATTCTCCTACGAGCAGTACTTC
>TRBD1|TRBJ1-6|TRBV9|.
CASSAFSGQVNSPLHF
TGTGCCAGCAGTGCATTCTCGGGACAGGTGAATTCACCCCTCCACTTT
>.|TRBJ1-4|TRBV5-8|.
CASSHPGTANEKLFF
TGTGCCAGCAGCCATCCCGGGACCGCTAATGAAAAACTGTTTTTT
>TRBD1|TRBJ1-4|TRBV9|.
CASSETGTANEKLFF
TGTGCCAGCAGCGAAACAGGGACAGCTAATGAAAAACTGTTTTTT
>TRBD1|TRBJ2-7|TRBV9|.
CASSGWDRSYEQYF
TGTGCCAGCAGCGGGTGGGACAGAAGTTACGAGCAGTACTTC
>.|TRBJ1-1|TRBV10-2|.
CASRGGAQTEAFF
TGCGCCAGCAGGGGGGGGGCGCAGACTGAAGCTTTCTTT
>.|TRBJ2-5|TRBV6-5|.
CASGLGETQYF
TGTGCCAGCGGCCTAGGAGAGACCCAGTACTTC
>.|TRBJ1-5|TRBV6-6|.
CASSQGFGNQPQHF
TGTGCCAGCAGTCAGGGGTTCGGCAATCAGCCCCAGCATTTT
>.|TRBJ2-7|TRBV19|.
CASSILGASYEQYF
TGTGCCAGTAGTATACTGGGGGCTTCCTACGAGCAGTACTTC
>TRBD2|TRBJ2-7|TRBV5-1|.
CASSLMTSGGSYVDF
TGCGCCAGCAGCCTAATGACTAGCGGGGGGTCCTACGTCGATTTC
>.|TRBJ1-6|TRBV30|.
CAWSPSYRAGGALHF
TGTGCCTGGAGTCCCTCCTACAGGGCTGGGGGGGCCCTCCACTTT
>TRBD1|TRBJ1-2|TRBV7-2|.
CASSYQGGALNYGYTF
TGTGCCAGCAGTTATCAGGGGGGGGCGCTCAACTATGGCTACACCTTC
>.|TRBJ1-2|TRBV28|.
CAISGLGYTF
TGTGCCATCTCAGGGCTCGGCTACACCTTC
>.|TRBJ1-6|TRBV7-9|.
CASSPEPGSYNSPLHF
TGTGCCAGCAGCCCGGAGCCGGGGTCCTATAATTCACCCCTCCACTTT
>.|TRBJ2-2|TRBV7-7|few
CASSLPGFGELFF
TGTGCCAGCAGCCTCCCAGGGTTCGGGGAGCTGTTTTTT
>.|TRBJ1-5|TRBV28|.
CASGGSNQPQHF
TGTGCCAGCGGGGGGAGCAATCAGCCCCAGCATTTT
>.|TRBJ1-5|TRBV12-3/TRBV12-4|.
CASRGLNQPQHF
TGTGCCAGCAGGGGTCTTAATCAGCCCCAGCATTTT
>.|TRBJ1-1|TRBV7-2|.
CASSLRINTEAFF
TGTGCCAGCAGCTTACGAATTAACACTGAAGCTTTCTTT
>TRBD1|TRBJ2-7|TRBV9|.
CASNGQGSMEQYF
TGTGCCAGCAATGGACAGGGGAGCATGGAGCAGTACTTC
>TRBD1|TRBJ2-5|TRBV10-3|.
CAIAGTAQETQYF
TGTGCCATCGCCGGGACAGCCCAAGAGACCCAGTACTTC
>TRBD1|TRBJ1-6|TRBV9|.
CASSARGPPNSPLHF
TGTGCCAGCAGCGCCAGGGGGCCCCCTAATTCACCCCTCCACTTT
>TRBD2|TRBJ2-1|TRBV6-5|.
CASSQLAGDLNEQFF
TGTGCCAGCAGCCAACTAGCGGGGGACCTCAATGAGCAGTTCTTC
>TRBD1|TRBJ1-1|TRBV5-1|.
CASSKVPGQGRGTEAFF
TGCGCCAGCAGCAAAGTCCCGGGACAGGGGCGGGGGACTGAAGCTTTCTTT
>.|TRBJ2-3|TRBV2|.
CASSGRDGGTDTQYF
TGTGCCAGCAGTGGGAGGGATGGGGGCACAGATACGCAGTATTTT
>TRBD1|TRBJ2-7|TRBV19|.
CASSRDSLYEQYF
TGTGCCAGTAGTAGGGACAGTCTCTACGAGCAGTACTTC
>TRBD1|TRBJ1-6|TRBV7-9|few
CASSPGTGDSPLHF
TGTGCCAGCAGCCCGGGGACAGGAGATTCACCCCTCCACTTT
>.|TRBJ2-4|TRBV19|.
CAAGGRPVNIQYF
TGTGCCGCCGGGGGACGTCCTGTAAACATTCAGTACTTC
>.|TRBJ1-5|TRBV21-1|.
CASSKGSGGQPQHF
TGTGCCAGCAGCAAAGGGTCTGGCGGTCAGCCCCAGCATTTT
>.|TRBJ2-2|TRBV6-5|few
CASSSRGDTGELFF
TGTGCCAGCAGTAGTAGGGGGGACACCGGGGAGCTGTTTTTT
>TRBD2|TRBJ2-1|TRBV7-9|.
CASSLAGGTEQFF
TGTGCCAGCAGCTTAGCGGGGGGGACTGAGCAGTTCTTC
>.|TRBJ1-3|TRBV5-8|.
CASSFRENSGNTIYF
TGTGCCAGCAGCTTCCGGGAAAACTCTGGAAACACCATATATTTT
>.|TRBJ1-2|TRBV4-1|many
CASSQVIVPGHYGYTF
TGCGCCAGCAGCCAAGTTATCGTCCCTGGGCACTATGGCTACACCTTC
>.|TRBJ2-1|TRBV3-1/TRBV3-2|.
CASSLFGTQNEQFF
TGTGCCAGCAGCCTTTTCGGGACTCAGAATGAGCAGTTCTTC
>.|TRBJ2-5|TRBV28|.
CASSSPGAGGFLETQYF
TGTGCCAGCAGTTCTCCGGGGGCCGGAGGGTTTTTGGAGACCCAGTACTTC
>.|TRBJ2-2|TRBV6-6|.
CASGQDEGELFF
TGTGCCAGCGGTCAGGACGAGGGGGAGCTGTTTTTT
>.|TRBJ1-5|TRBV2|.
CASSEGGRDDQPQHF
TGTGCCAGCAGTGAAGGGGGCCGGGACGATCAGCCCCAGCATTTT
>.|TRBJ1-1|TRBV7-9|.
CASSLALGGASPRAEAFF
TGTGCCAGCAGCTTAGCGTTGGGGGGGGCCTCCCCTAGGGCTGAAGCTTTCTTT
>TRBD2|TRBJ2-7|TRBV7-3|.
CASSFGGAGREQYF
TGTGCCAGCAGCTTCGGGGGGGCAGGCAGAGAGCAGTACTTC
>.|TRBJ1-4|TRBV21-1|.
CASNTPGESGTNEKLFF
TGTGCCAGCAACACACCCGGGGAAAGTGGAACTAATGAAAAACTGTTTTTT
>.|TRBJ1-5|TRBV7-2|.
CASSLSGYSNQPQHF
TGTGCCAGCAGCTTGTCGGGTTATAGCAATCAGCCCCAGCATTTT
>.|TRBJ1-5|TRBV6-1|few
CASSEAGINQPQHF
TGTGCCAGCAGTGAAGCGGGAATCAATCAGCCCCAGCATTTT
>.|TRBJ1-3|TRBV7-9|.
CASSFPGAGNTIYF
TGTGCCAGCAGCTTTCCGGGCGCGGGAAACACCATATATTTT
>.|TRBJ1-4|TRBV6-5|.
CASTGEKLFF
TGTGCCAGCACGGGTGAAAAACTGTTTTTT
>.|TRBJ2-7|TRBV2|.
CASRPGDPYEQYF
TGTGCCAGCCGCCCAGGGGACCCCTACGAGCAGTACTTC
>.|TRBJ2-6|TRBV9|.
CASSVGRVTGANVLTF
TGTGCCAGCAGCGTAGGGAGGGTCACTGGGGCCAACGTCCTGACTTTC